The clone carrying this TCR beta chain was recorded a few times. The data were taken from a study of blood T cells in healthy people across ages. A second roughly 6 to 12 cycle PCR used barcoded and J-beta primers. TCRdb re-called the 5' RACE reads with MiXCR, one entry per CDR3 protein. The sample holds approximately 730,000 distinct CDR3 sequences; approximately 43% are singletons and the top ten take roughly 20%. The junction had 0 bases not matched to a gene; V was cut back by 3 bases and J by 6 bases. Germline V gene data show CDR1 as SEHNR and CDR2 as FQNEAQ (reference sequence). The CDR3 is 13 amino acids.

V usage is TRBV7-9 and J usage is TRBJ2-2; 8 bases agree with TRBD2. The sequenced material came from blood. This receptor was identified in a woman in her sixties or seventies in good health. This CDR3 is CASSFGGAGELFF. The CDR3 DNA is TGTGCCAGCAGCTTCGGGGGGGCCGGGGAGCTGTTTTTT.